The clone carrying this TCR beta chain was seen at least ten times. What it binds is not known. The data derive from a study of metastatic and nonmetastatic thyroid tumors. Study-wide results and limits: It was reportedly found that TCR beta diversity was significantly higher in malignant thyroid tumors than in benign nodules, a difference seen in both blood and tumor samples.

The V end lost 6 bases, the J end lost 3 bases, and 14 bases lay between the germline ends. CDR3 length equals 13 residues. Looked up from germline, CDR1 is SQVTM and CDR2 is ANQGSEA. Not a single patient had been given any form of treatment at any point before undergoing thyroid surgery. TCRdb re-called the PCR reads with MiXCR. The data contain 20,000 to 25,000 clones, around 13% of them singletons. The genes are TRBV29-1 and TRBJ1-2; no reliable D call. The sequencing sample was made of blood. This receptor was identified in a female donor with papillary thyroid cancer or a benign thyroid nodule (not recorded which). Some clones in this sample may be carry-over from other donors' samples. CDR3 coding DNA: TGCAGCGTCCAAGGACGAGAGGACTATGGCTACACCTTC. Protein sequence: CSVQGREDYGYTF.